Sequencing of this T cell receptor (beta chain) was carried out in a study of cytomegalovirus exposure and HLA in healthy donors. CDR1 MDHEN and CDR2 SYDVKM come from the germline V gene. V lost 8 bases to trimming and J lost 0 bases; unmatched junction nucleotides: 9. The CDR3 runs 15 residues. Measured with immunoSEQ multiplex PCR; TCRdb has only the in-frame clones, and not every one. The table lists about 150,000 clones, about 86% of them singletons. The sequencing input was PBMCs. The rearrangement uses TRBV28 and TRBJ2-7, with 8 bases aligning to TRBD1. The sequence was collected from a human donor in good health. The CDR3 DNA sequence: TGTGCCAGCGTCTCATCGGGGACAGGCTCCTACGAGCAGTACTTC. It translates to CASVSSGTGSYEQYF.